Listed below are T cell receptor beta chains from one sample, sequenced in a study of shared clonotypes between healthy human individuals. Libraries were prepared by immunoSEQ multiplex PCR; TCRdb keeps only in-frame clonotypes and omits some of them. The sample consists of about 580,000 clones, 95% to 98% of them appearing once. Sequencing was done on a sample of naive CD8+ T cells sorted from blood. These receptors were collected from a man aged 25-45 years in good health. CDR3s include the opening cysteine and the closing phenylalanine or tryptophan. Each record gives: J gene, V gene, CDR3 protein.

TRBJ1-4 TRBV27 CASSLLGEFEKLFF
TRBJ2-7 TRBV29-1 CSVVWGRDEQYF
TRBJ2-1 TRBV11-2 CASSLDLTVGDEQFF
TRBJ2-7 TRBV7-2 CASQTDYEQYF
TRBJ1-1 TRBV27 CASSPGTGNTEAFF
TRBJ1-4 TRBV15 CATSRYRVMSGEKLFF
TRBJ1-3 TRBV9 CASSVGFGGSGNTIYF
TRBJ2-7 TRBV7-9 CASSSSDYEQYF
TRBJ2-5 TRBV29-1 CSVELRHRAETQYF
TRBJ2-7 TRBV27 CASSSPGLAEYEQYF
TRBJ2-1 TRBV5-8 CASRSSAHDDNEQFF
TRBJ1-1 TRBV19 CASSMNRGLNTEAFF
TRBJ2-7 TRBV19 CASGASGSSYEQYF
TRBJ2-3 TRBV11-2 CASSPREVSTDTQYF
TRBJ1-5 TRBV7-9 CASSPGTGIQPQHF
TRBJ2-1 TRBV9 CASTSGGPSSYNEQFF
TRBJ2-1 TRBV18 CASSPTTSGRAWEQFF
TRBJ2-7 TRBV7-9 CASSFIGGTGGTYF
TRBJ2-7 TRBV29-1 CSVAGHRSYEQYF
TRBJ1-1 TRBV27 CASSLGVRTEAFF
TRBJ2-7 TRBV6-1 CASSETARVPDF
TRBJ2-5 TRBV14 CASSQAWTGGGETQYF
TRBJ2-2 TRBV9 CASSGSDRATGELFF
TRBJ1-2 TRBV7-9 CASSLDGLYGYTF
TRBJ2-3 TRBV6-5 CASIPRGSGTDTQYF
TRBJ1-1 TRBV5-1 CASSERGVNTEAFF
TRBJ2-2 TRBV10-2 CASRYNTGELFF
TRBJ2-2 TRBV7-3 CASSLTSGMNTGELFF
TRBJ1-2 TRBV10-2 CASSEGQGASGGYTF
TRBJ2-7 TRBV30 CAWSQEGVSLTYEQYF
TRBJ1-2 TRBV13 CASSPTPGQGKFESDFSYGYTF
TRBJ1-2 TRBV29-1 CSVEGSGGGYTF
TRBJ2-1 TRBV29-1 CSVGETGNEQFF
TRBJ2-3 TRBV28 CASSFIYETGYQGDMDTQYF
TRBJ2-2 TRBV27 CASSFTNTGELFF
TRBJ2-7 TRBV5-6 CASSSGDKDEQYF
TRBJ1-2 TRBV6-5 CASSAPGNYGYTF
TRBJ2-7 TRBV28 CASSPARLSFYYEQYF
TRBJ2-7 TRBV5-4 CASSIEAGGLYEQYF
TRBJ1-1 TRBV7-6 CASSPIPGQGKTTEAFF
TRBJ2-7 TRBV11-1 CASSLGGNSYEQYF
TRBJ2-3 TRBV5-1 CASSGDITSGRAVDTQYF
TRBJ1-3 TRBV7-8 CASSFFTGNTIYF
TRBJ2-1 TRBV29-1 CSVIPLLAGTEYEQFF
TRBJ2-1 TRBV29-1 CSVDTPGTNFGDEQFF
TRBJ1-1 TRBV7-9 CASTQMETEAFF
TRBJ2-7 TRBV5-6 CASSAYLAGLYEQYF
TRBJ2-1 TRBV27 CASRLGTSGSVFLNEQFF
TRBJ1-5 TRBV2 CASRHKGHNQPQHF
TRBJ1-2 TRBV25-1 CASSVLGQGYGYTF
TRBJ2-1 TRBV19 CASSMLVDEQFF
TRBJ2-7 TRBV28 CASSEIAGGPVYEQYF